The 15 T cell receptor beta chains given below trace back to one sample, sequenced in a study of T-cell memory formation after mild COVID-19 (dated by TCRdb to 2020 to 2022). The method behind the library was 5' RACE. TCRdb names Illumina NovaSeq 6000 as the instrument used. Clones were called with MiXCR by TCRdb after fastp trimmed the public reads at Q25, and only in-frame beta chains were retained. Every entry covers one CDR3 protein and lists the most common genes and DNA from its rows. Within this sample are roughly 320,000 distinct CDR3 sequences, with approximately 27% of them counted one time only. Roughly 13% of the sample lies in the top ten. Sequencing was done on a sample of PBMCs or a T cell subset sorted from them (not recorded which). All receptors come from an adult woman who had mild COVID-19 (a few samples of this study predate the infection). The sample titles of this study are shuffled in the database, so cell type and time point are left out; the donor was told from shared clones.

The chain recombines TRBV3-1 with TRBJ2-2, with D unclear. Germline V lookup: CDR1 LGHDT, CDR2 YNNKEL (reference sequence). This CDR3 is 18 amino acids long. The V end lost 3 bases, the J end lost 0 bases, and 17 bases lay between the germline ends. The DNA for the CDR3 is TGTGCCAGCAGCCATTTCGTGGGTATCCCTGCGAACACCGGGGAGCTGTTTTTT. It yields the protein CASSHFVGIPANTGELFF.

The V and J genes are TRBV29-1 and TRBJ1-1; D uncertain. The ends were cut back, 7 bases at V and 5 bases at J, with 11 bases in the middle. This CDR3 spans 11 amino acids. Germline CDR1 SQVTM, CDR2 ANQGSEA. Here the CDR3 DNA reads TGCAGCGGAGAGTTGGGAACTGAAGCTTTCTTT. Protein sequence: CSGELGTEAFF.

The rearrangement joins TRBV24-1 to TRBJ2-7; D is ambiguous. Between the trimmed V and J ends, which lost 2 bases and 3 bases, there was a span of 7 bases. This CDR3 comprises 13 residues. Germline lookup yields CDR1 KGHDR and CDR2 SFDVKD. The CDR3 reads CATSDSGVYEQYF. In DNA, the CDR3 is TGTGCCACCAGTGATTCCGGAGTCTACGAGCAGTACTTC.

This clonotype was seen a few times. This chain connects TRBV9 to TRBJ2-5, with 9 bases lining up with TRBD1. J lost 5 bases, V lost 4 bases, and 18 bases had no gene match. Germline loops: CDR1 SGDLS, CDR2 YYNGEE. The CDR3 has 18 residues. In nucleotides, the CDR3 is TGTGCCAGCAGCTCCCCTAAGGGGGGGACAGGGAAAAGGGAGACCCAGTACTTC. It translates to CASSSPKGGTGKRETQYF.

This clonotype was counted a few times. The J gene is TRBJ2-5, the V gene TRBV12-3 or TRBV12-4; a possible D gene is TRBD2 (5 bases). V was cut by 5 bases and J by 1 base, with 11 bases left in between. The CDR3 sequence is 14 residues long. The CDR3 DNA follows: TGTGCCAGCAGTAGAGAGCGGATCCAAGAGACCCAGTACTTC. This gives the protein CASSRERIQETQYF.

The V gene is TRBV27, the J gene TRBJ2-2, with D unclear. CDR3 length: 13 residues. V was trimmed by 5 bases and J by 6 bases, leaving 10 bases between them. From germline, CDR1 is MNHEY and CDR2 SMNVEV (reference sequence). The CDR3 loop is CASSINGAGELFF. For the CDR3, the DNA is TGTGCCAGCAGTATCAATGGGGCCGGGGAGCTGTTTTTT.

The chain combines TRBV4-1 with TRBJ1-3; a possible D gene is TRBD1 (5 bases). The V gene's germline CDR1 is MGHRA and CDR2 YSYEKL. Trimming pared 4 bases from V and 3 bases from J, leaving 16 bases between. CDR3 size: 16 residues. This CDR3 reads CASSPTVGLFGNTIYF. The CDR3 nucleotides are TGCGCCAGCAGCCCCACCGTGGGGCTATTTGGAAACACCATATATTTT.

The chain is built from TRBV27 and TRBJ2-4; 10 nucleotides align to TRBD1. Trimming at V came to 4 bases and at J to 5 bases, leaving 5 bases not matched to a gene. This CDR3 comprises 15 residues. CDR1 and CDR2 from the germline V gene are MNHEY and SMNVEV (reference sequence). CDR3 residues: CASSSSGTGENIQYF. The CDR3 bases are TGTGCCAGCAGTTCCTCCGGGACAGGGGAAAACATTCAGTACTTC.

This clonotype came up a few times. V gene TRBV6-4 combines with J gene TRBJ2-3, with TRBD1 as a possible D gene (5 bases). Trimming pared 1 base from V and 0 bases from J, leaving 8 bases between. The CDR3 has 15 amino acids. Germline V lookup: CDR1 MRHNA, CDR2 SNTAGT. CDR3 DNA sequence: TGTGCCAGCAGTGACTGGGGCAGGAGCACAGATACGCAGTATTTT. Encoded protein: CASSDWGRSTDTQYF.

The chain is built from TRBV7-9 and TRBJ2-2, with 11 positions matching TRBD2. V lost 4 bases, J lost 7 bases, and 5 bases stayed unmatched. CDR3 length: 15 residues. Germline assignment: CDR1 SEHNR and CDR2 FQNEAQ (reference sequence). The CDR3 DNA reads TGTGCCAGCAGCTCCTCCGGGACTAGCGGCGGGGAGCTGTTTTTT. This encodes CASSSSGTSGGELFF.

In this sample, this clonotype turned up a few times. CDR3 amino acids: CASSATEGATDTQYF. DNA of the CDR3: TGTGCCAGCAGCGCGACGGAAGGGGCCACAGATACGCAGTATTTT. The V gene is TRBV7-8, the J gene TRBJ2-3; TRBD1 might be the D (5 bases). Germline V gene data show CDR1 as SGHVS and CDR2 as FQNEAQ. CDR3 size: 15 residues. V was trimmed by 5 bases and J by 2 bases, leaving 14 bases between them. The variable domain in full, completed from reference TRBV7-8 and TRBJ2-3, reads GAGVSQSPRYKVAKRGQDVALRCDPISGHVSLFWYQQALGQGPEFLTYFQNEAQLDKSGLPSDRFFAERPEGSVSTLKIQRTQQEDSAVYLCASSATEGATDTQYFGPGTRLTVL.

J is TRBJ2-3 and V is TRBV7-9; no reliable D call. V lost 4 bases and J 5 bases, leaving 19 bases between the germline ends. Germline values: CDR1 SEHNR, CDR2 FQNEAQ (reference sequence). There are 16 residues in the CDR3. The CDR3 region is CASSSAAEPWGDTQYF. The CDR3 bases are TGTGCCAGCAGCTCGGCGGCGGAGCCCTGGGGAGATACGCAGTATTTT.

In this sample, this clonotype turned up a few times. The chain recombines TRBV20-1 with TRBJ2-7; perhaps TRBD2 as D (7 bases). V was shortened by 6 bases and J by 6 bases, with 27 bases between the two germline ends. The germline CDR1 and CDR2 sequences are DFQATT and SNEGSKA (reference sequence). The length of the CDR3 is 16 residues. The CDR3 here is CSAADGGPPGISEQYF. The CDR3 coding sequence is TGCAGTGCCGCAGACGGGGGGCCCCCGGGAATCTCCGAGCAGTACTTC.

CDR3 in amino acids: CASSSRSQRYEQYF. DNA of the CDR3: TGTGCCAGCTCCTCGAGGAGCCAACGGTACGAGCAGTACTTC. This chain joins TRBV6-5 and TRBJ2-7; D gene unclear. The CDR3 contains 14 residues. Germline CDR1 and CDR2: MNHEY and SVGAGI. Trimming cost V 8 bases and J 4 bases, with 18 bases left between them.

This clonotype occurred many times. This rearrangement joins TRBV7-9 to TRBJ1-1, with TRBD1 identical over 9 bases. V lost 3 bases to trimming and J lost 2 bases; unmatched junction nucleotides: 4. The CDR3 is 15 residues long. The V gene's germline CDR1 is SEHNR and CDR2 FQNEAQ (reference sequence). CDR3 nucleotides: TGTGCCAGCAGCTTCGGGGACAGGGTAAACACTGAAGCTTTCTTT. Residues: CASSFGDRVNTEAFF.